This T cell receptor (beta chain) was recovered during a study of molecular identifiers for immune sequencing clone quantification. TCRdb re-derived calls from the PCR reads in MiXCR, one entry per CDR3 protein. The sample holds about 640,000 distinct CDR3 sequences; 15% to 20% are singletons and the top ten take roughly 0.85%. General observations from the study: Clones of above 20 RNA copies carried over 99% of effector molecules; in naive cells they carried under 1%.

Sorting was used to obtain naive CD8 T cells (CD8+CD4-CCR7+CD45RA+). This clonotype occurred many times. Its antigen is still unknown. The clonotype originates from a human donor in good health. Some libraries in this study had Jurkat cell RNA spiked in. Sequencing used naive CD8+ T cells from blood, with Jurkat cell RNA spiked in. The subset denotes: FACS-sorted CD8+CD4-CCR7+CD45RA+ naive T cells.

CDR3 nucleotide sequence: TGTGCCAGCAGCTTAGGGGCAGGGGGCAGGTACGAGCAGTACTTC. It is translated as CASSLGAGGRYEQYF. The V gene is TRBV7-2, the J gene TRBJ2-7; 8 bases line up with TRBD1. The CDR3 extends over 15 amino acids. Germline loops: CDR1 SGHTA, CDR2 FQGNSA. Unmatched junction bases numbered 6, after V lost 1 base and J lost 4 bases.